This T cell receptor beta chain was sequenced during a study of cytomegalovirus exposure and HLA in healthy donors. Overall study results and limits: Reportedly, fewer N-insertions than the approximately 700-donor mean appeared in an Asian-associated ancestry cluster in a later analysis. Reportedly, cytomegalovirus status was diagnosed with high sensitivity and specificity. Researchers had no immune exposure information except CMV serostatus available.

Both 60 Vbeta primers and 13 Jbeta primers went into the PCR. Libraries were prepared by immunoSEQ multiplex PCR; TCRdb keeps only in-frame clonotypes and omits some of them. The profile shows around 94,000 clones, over 50% of them singletons. CDR1 SSHAT and CDR2 FNYEAQ come from the germline V gene (reference sequence). This CDR3 contains 14 residues. About this clone: Its specificity is not known. The junction shows a germline mismatch at one end, possibly a read error.

V and J are TRBV7-7 and TRBJ2-2, with D perhaps TRBD1 (5 bases). The TCR sequence derives from a man aged 25-45 years in good health and CMV-seronegative. Sequenced input: PBMCs. In nucleotides, the CDR3 is TGTGCTAGCAGCTCGACAGTGAGCACCGGGGAGCTGTTTTTT. The encoded protein is CASSSTVSTGELFF.